This entry describes one T cell receptor (beta chain). The target of this receptor is not known. The input lacks base qualities; no much larger clone sits a single base away. The library was generated by the immunoSEQ multiplex PCR assay. Alongside multiparametric flow cytometry, deep sequencing of rearranged TCR beta loci was used to profile the T cell repertoires. TCRdb provides this immuneACCESS table in a form limited to in-frame rearrangements. Some clones are lacking; in checked studies, under half of them reflect an unresolved V gene, and why the rest are absent is not known. This sample gives over 50,000 clones in total; approximately 83% of them show up just once. The ten top clones hold around 2.1% of the sample. These data are taken from a study of lymphopenia after photon versus proton radiotherapy (dated by TCRdb to 2018 to 2020). Regarding the complete study: Photon and proton radiation therapy were compared by the study for their immunological effects in patients with gastrointestinal tumors who developed high-grade lymphopenia. The 20 patients in the cohort had gastrointestinal tumors, were treated with either photon or proton therapy, and subsequently developed lymphopenia. The goal of the study was to characterize the differences between the two radiation modalities in how they affect the immune system.

The CDR3 spans 16 residues, from the cysteine through the phenylalanine. The read is trimmed to its CDR3 DNA, 48 bases read in frame from base 1. The germline V gene encodes CDR1 SGHNT and CDR2 YYREEE (reference sequence). A distance of 14 bases separates the germline ends of V and J, which lose 4 bases and 1 base respectively. General findings and caveats noted by the study authors: Across the cohort, among patients who died, a greater drop in TCR diversity after the nadir was inversely correlated with overall survival time. Relative stability during treatment was observed in proton-treated patients, whereas loss of naive T cells and TCR diversity and gain of effector/memory populations were observed in photon-treated patients. After the lymphocyte count nadir, oligoclonal expansion, especially of CD8+ Temra cells, was observed in photon-treated repertoires, and the drop in diversity was driven by this expansion. The authors looked at the survival association only in patients who died, and they framed better survival with proton therapy as a possibility rather than a demonstrated result.

The rearranged chain carries TRBV5-4 and TRBJ2-2; no D gene call is confident. This clonotype was sampled from a man in his forties with gastric cancer. This sample comprised peripheral blood, obtained from a patient treated with photon-based radiotherapy. The base sequence is TGTGCCAGCAGCCCACCTTCTAGGGAGAACACCGGGGAGCTGTTTTTT. It codes for CASSPPSRENTGELFF.